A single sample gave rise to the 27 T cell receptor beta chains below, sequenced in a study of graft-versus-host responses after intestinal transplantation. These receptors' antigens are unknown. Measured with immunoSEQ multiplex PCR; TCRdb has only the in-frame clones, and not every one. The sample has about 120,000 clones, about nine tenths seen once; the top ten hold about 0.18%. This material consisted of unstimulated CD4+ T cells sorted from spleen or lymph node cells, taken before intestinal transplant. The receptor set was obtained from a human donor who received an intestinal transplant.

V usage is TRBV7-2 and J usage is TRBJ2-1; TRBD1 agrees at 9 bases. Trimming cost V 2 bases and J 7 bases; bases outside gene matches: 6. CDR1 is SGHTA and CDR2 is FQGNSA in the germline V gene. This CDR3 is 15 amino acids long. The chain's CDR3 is CASSLRGQGRNEQFF. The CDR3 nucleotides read TGTGCCAGCAGCTTAAGGGGACAGGGAAGGAATGAGCAGTTCTTC. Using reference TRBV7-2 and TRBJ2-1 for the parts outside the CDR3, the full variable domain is GAGVSQSPSNKVTEKGKDVELRCDPISGHTALYWYRQSLGQGLEFLIYFQGNSAPDKSGLPSDRFSAERTGGSVSTLTIQRTQQEDSAVYLCASSLRGQGRNEQFFGPGTRLTVL.

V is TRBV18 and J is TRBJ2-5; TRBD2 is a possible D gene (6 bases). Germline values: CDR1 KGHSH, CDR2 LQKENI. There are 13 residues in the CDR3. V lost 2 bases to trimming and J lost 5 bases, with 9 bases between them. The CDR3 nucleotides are TGTGCCAGCTCACCAAAGGGACTGGAGACCCAGTACTTC. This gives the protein CASSPKGLETQYF.

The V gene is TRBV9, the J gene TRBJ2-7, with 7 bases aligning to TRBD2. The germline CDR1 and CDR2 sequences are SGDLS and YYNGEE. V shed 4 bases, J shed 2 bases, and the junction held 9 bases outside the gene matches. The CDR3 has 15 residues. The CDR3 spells CASSLGASGTYEQYF. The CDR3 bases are TGTGCCAGCAGCCTCGGGGCTAGCGGTACCTACGAGCAGTACTTC.

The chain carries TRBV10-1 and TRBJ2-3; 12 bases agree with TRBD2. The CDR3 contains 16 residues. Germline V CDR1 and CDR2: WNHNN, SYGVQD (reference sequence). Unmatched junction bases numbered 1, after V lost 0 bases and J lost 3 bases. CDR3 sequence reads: CASSESLAGGTDTQYF. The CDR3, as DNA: TGCGCCAGCAGTGAGTCCCTAGCGGGAGGGACAGATACGCAGTATTTT.

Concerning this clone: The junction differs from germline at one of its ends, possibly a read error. The CDR3 here is CASREDRAFSSYEQYF. Written as DNA, the CDR3 is TGTGCCAGCAGAGAAGACAGGGCCTTTAGCTCCTACGAGCAGTACTTC. V and J are TRBV2 and TRBJ2-7, with TRBD1 matching over 7 bases. The CDR3 has 16 residues. CDR1 is SNHLY and CDR2 is FYNNEI in the germline V gene.

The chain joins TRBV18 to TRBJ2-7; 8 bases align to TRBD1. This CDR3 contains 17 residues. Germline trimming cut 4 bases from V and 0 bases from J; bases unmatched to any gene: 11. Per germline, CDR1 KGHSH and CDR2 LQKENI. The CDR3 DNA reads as TGTGCCAGCTCACTGGCCCGGTCCAGGGGGCTCTCCTACGAGCAGTACTTC. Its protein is CASSLARSRGLSYEQYF.

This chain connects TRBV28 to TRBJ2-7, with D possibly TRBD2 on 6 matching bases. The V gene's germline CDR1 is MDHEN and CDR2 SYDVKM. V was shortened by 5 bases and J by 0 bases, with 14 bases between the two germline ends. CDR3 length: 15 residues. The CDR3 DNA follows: TGTGCCAGCAGTCCGGCGGGGAGCAGCTCCTACGAGCAGTACTTC. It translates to CASSPAGSSSYEQYF.

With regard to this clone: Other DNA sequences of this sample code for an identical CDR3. CDR3 in DNA: TGTGCCAGCAGCTTGCTAACCCTCACTAGCGTCGATACGCAGTATTTT. Encoded protein: CASSLLTLTSVDTQYF. This chain uses TRBV5-4 with TRBJ2-3, with TRBD2 matching 7 bases. Germline CDR1 is SGHNT and CDR2 is YYREEE (reference sequence). The CDR3 covers 16 residues. V gave up 1 base and J gave up 6 bases; unmatched junction bases: 11.

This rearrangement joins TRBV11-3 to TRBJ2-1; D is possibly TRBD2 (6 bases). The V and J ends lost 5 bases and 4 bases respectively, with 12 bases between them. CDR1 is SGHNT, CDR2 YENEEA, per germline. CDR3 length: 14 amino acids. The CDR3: CASSPGGGYNEQFF. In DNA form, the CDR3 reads TGTGCCAGCAGCCCCGGTGGGGGGTACAATGAGCAGTTCTTC.

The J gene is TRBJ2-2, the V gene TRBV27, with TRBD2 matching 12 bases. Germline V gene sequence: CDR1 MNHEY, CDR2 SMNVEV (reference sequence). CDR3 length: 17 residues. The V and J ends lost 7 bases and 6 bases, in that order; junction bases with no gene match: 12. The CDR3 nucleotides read TGTGCCAGCACCTCTAGCGGGAGGGCCGGATTGGCCGGGGAGCTGTTTTTT. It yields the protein CASTSSGRAGLAGELFF.

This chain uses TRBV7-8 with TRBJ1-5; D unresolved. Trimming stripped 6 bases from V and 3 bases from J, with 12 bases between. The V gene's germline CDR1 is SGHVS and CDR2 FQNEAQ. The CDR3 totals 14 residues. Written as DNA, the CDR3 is TGTGCCAGCAGTGTTGGACGGGACAATCAGCCCCAGCATTTT. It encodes CASSVGRDNQPQHF.

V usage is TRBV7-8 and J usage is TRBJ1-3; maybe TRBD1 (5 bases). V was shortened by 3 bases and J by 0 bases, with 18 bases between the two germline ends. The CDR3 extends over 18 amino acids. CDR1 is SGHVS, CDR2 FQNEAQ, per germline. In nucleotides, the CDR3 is TGTGCCAGCAGCTTTGTATTCCCAGGGCAACCCTCTGGAAACACCATATATTTT. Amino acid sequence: CASSFVFPGQPSGNTIYF.

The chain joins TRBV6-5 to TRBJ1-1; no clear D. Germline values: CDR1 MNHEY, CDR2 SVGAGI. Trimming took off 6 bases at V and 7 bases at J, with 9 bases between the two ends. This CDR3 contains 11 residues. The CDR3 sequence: CASRKYGEAFF. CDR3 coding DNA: TGTGCCAGCAGAAAATACGGTGAAGCTTTCTTT.

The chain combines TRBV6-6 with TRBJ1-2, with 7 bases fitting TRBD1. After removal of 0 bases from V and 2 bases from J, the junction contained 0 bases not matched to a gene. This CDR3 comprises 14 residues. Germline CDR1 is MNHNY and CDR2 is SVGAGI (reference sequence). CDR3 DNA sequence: TGTGCCAGCAGTTACTCGGACAGGAACTATGGCTACACCTTC. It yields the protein CASSYSDRNYGYTF.

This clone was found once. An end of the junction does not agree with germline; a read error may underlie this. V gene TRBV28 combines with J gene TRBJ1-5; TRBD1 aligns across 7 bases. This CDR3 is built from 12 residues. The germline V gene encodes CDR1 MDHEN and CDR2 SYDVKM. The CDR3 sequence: CASSPPLGQALF. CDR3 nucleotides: TGTGCCAGCAGTCCACCCCTTGGACAGGCCCTTTTT.

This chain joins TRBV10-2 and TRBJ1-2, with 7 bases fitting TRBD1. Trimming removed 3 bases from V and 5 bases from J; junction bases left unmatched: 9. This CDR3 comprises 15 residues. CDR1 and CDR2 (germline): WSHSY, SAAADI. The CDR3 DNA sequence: TGCGCCAGCAGTGATCGGGACAGCCGAGGGTATGGCTACACCTTC. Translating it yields CASSDRDSRGYGYTF.

The CDR3 DNA reads TGTGCCACCAGCAGGTCATCTAAAGGGACAGGGGGCAAGTGGGGAAACACCATATATTTT. Residues: CATSRSSKGTGGKWGNTIYF. V is TRBV15 and J is TRBJ1-3, with TRBD1 matching 12 bases. The CDR3 has 20 residues. J gave up 4 bases and V 3 bases, and 16 bases lay outside the gene matches. Germline loops: CDR1 LNHNV, CDR2 YYDKDF (reference sequence).

In DNA form, the CDR3 reads TGTGCCAGCAGCTTGGGAGGGACTCGACAACTAGCGCAGTACTTC. It yields the protein CASSLGGTRQLAQYF. The V and J genes are TRBV5-6 and TRBJ2-7; TRBD2 is a possible D gene (6 bases). The CDR3 covers 15 residues. CDR1 is SGHDT, CDR2 YYEEEE, per germline. V was trimmed by 0 bases and J by 9 bases, leaving 19 bases between them.

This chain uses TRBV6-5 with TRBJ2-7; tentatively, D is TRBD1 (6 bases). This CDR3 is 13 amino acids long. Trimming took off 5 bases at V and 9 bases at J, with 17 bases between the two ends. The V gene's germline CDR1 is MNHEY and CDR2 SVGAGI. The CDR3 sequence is CASSTGQPGPQYF. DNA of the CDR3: TGTGCCAGCAGTACCGGACAGCCCGGGCCGCAGTACTTC.

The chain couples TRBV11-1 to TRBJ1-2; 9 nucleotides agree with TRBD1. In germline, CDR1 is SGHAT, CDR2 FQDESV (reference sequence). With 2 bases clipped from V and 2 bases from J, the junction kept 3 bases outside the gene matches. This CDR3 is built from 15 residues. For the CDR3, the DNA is TGTGCCAGCAGCTTAATGGGGACAGGGAACTATGGCTACACCTTC. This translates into CASSLMGTGNYGYTF.

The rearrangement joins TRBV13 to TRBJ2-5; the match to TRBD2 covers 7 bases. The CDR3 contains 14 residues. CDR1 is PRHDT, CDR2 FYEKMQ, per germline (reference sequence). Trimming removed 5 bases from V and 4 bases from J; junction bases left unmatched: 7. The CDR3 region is CASSNMREPETQYF. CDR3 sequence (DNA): TGTGCCAGCAGCAACATGCGGGAGCCAGAGACCCAGTACTTC.

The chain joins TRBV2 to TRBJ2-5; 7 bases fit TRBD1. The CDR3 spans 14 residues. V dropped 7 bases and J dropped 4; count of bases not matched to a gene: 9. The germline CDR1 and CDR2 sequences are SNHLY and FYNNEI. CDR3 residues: CASTTQGLRETQYF. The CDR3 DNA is TGTGCCAGCACCACACAGGGGTTAAGAGAGACCCAGTACTTC.

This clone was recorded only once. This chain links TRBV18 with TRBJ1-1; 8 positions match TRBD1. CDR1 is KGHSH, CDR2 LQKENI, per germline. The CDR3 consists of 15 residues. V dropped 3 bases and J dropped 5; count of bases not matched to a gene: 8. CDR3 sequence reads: CASSPSTGGRTEAFF. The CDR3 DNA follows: TGTGCCAGCTCACCCTCAACAGGGGGGAGGACTGAAGCTTTCTTT.

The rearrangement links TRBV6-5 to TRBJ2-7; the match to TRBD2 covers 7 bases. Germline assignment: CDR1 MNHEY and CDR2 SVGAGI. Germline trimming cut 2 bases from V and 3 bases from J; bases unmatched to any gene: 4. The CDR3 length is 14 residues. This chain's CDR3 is CASSYLPGGYEQYF. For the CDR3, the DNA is TGTGCCAGCAGTTACCTCCCGGGAGGCTACGAGCAGTACTTC.

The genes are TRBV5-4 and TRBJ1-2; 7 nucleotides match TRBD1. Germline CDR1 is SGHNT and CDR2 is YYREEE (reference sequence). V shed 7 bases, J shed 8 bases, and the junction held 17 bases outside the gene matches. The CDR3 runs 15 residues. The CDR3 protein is CASCNRGNPYKGYTF. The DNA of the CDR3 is TGTGCCAGCTGTAACAGGGGTAATCCCTATAAGGGCTACACCTTC. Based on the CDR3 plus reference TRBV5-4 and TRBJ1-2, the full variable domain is ETGVTQSPTHLIKTRGQQVTLRCSSQSGHNTVSWYQQALGQGPQFIFQYYREEENGRGNFPPRFSGLQFPNYSSELNVNALELDDSALYLCASCNRGNPYKGYTFGSGTRLTVV.

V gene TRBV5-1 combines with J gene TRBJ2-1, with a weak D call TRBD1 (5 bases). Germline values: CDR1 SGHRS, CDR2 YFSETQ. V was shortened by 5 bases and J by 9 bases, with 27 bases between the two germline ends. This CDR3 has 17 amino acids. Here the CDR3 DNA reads TGCGCCAGCAGTCACCCCAGTCGGTCAGGGTTAGGTTCTGAGCAGTTCTTC. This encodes CASSHPSRSGLGSEQFF.

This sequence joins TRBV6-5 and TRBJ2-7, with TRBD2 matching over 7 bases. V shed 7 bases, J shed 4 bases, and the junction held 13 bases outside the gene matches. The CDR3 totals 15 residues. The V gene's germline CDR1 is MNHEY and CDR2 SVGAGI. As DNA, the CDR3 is TGTGCCAGCACCCTCTTACCGGAGGGAGGGTACGAGCAGTACTTC. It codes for CASTLLPEGGYEQYF.